One sample yielded the 30 T cell receptor beta chains listed below, sequenced in a study of shared clonotypes between healthy human individuals. Sequencing was performed with immunoSEQ multiplex PCR; in TCRdb, only in-frame clones are kept and a portion is missing. The data contain millions of clones, about 92% of them seen just once; the ten biggest clones take up roughly 1.7%. CD45RO negativity and positive selection for CCR7 defined naive CD8 cells, a population that excluded terminally differentiated effector memory CD45RA+ cells. Sequenced input: naive CD8+ T cells from PBMCs. These receptors were taken from a man between 18 and 29 years old in good health. Some clones in this sample may be carry-over from other donors' samples.

The count of this clone is one. The chain employs TRBV29-1 and TRBJ2-7; weak D call: TRBD1 (5 bases). Deletions cut 3 bases from V and 2 bases from J, with 17 bases between. This CDR3 is 15 amino acids long. Germline loops: CDR1 SQVTM, CDR2 ANQGSEA. The CDR3 reads CSVELTIDRPYEQYF. CDR3 sequence (DNA): TGCAGCGTTGAGCTAACGATTGACAGACCCTACGAGCAGTACTTC.

The CDR3 region is CASTRTGASYEQYF. The DNA of the CDR3 is TGCGCCAGCACCAGGACAGGGGCTTCCTACGAGCAGTACTTC. The chain recombines TRBV10-2 with TRBJ2-7, with 9 nucleotides matching TRBD1. Looked up from germline, CDR1 is WSHSY and CDR2 is SAAADI. V lost 7 bases to trimming and J lost 1 base; unmatched junction nucleotides: 5. This CDR3 spans 14 amino acids.

V is TRBV10-3 and J is TRBJ2-7; 7 bases fit TRBD2. Germline V gives CDR1 ENHRY, CDR2 SYGVKD. Trimming removed 2 bases from V and 6 bases from J; junction bases left unmatched: 7. The CDR3 is 14 residues long. This CDR3 reads CAISEGLGDSEQYF. CDR3 nucleotides: TGTGCCATCAGTGAGGGACTAGGGGATTCCGAGCAGTACTTC.

The genes are TRBV5-1 and TRBJ1-2; 11 bases map to TRBD1. This CDR3 is 17 amino acids long. The V gene's germline CDR1 is SGHRS and CDR2 YFSETQ. Germline trimming cut 4 bases from V and 3 bases from J; bases unmatched to any gene: 11. CDR3: CASSQGQGDFLDYGYTF. The CDR3 DNA follows: TGCGCCAGCAGCCAGGGACAGGGGGACTTTCTAGACTATGGCTACACCTTC.

The rearrangement joins TRBV27 to TRBJ2-3; D gene uncertain. Trimming stripped 3 bases from V and 1 base from J, with 8 bases between. This CDR3 is built from 14 residues. In germline, CDR1 is MNHEY, CDR2 SMNVEV (reference sequence). The CDR3 is CASSFVPGTDTQYF. In DNA form, the CDR3 reads TGTGCCAGCAGTTTCGTCCCGGGCACAGATACGCAGTATTTT.

Concerning this clone: The same CDR3 also results from other DNA sequences found in this sample. This chain links TRBV27 with TRBJ2-1; 11 bases fit TRBD2. V lost 2 bases, J lost 0 bases, and 0 bases stayed unmatched. The length of the CDR3 is 16 residues. In germline, CDR1 is MNHEY, CDR2 SMNVEV (reference sequence). Here the CDR3 reads CASSLLAGGSYNEQFF. The CDR3 region has the DNA TGTGCCAGCAGTTTACTAGCGGGAGGCTCCTACAATGAGCAGTTCTTC.

CDR3 protein: CASSLRLAGRRETQYF. The DNA for the CDR3 is TGTGCCAGCAGCTTGAGGCTAGCGGGAAGGCGAGAGACCCAGTACTTC. The rearrangement uses TRBV5-5 and TRBJ2-5; 9 bases line up with TRBD2. V lost 1 base and J lost 4; bases outside the gene matches: 8. CDR3 length equals 16 residues. In germline, CDR1 is SGHKS, CDR2 YYEKEE (reference sequence).

The chain carries TRBV25-1 and TRBJ1-2, with D tentatively TRBD1 (5 bases). From germline, CDR1 is MGHDK and CDR2 SYGVNS. The CDR3 consists of 11 residues. Trimming cost V 3 bases and J 12 bases, with 11 bases left between them. CDR3 sequence reads: CASSDDSSHTF. The CDR3 coding sequence is TGTGCCAGCAGTGACGACAGTAGCCACACCTTC.

This rearrangement joins TRBV13 to TRBJ1-6; TRBD1 is a possible D gene (5 bases). This CDR3 has 17 residues. The V end lost 5 bases, the J end lost 7 bases, and 21 bases lay between the germline ends. From germline, CDR1 is PRHDT and CDR2 FYEKMQ (reference sequence). CDR3 in amino acids: CASSLGTATLENSPLHF. The CDR3 DNA reads as TGTGCCAGCAGCCTTGGGACGGCCACCTTGGAGAATTCACCCCTCCACTTT. The whole variable domain, filled in from reference TRBV13 and TRBJ1-6, reads AAGVIQSPRHLIKEKRETATLKCYPIPRHDTVYWYQQGPGQDPQFLISFYEKMQSDKGSIPDRFSAQQFSDYHSELNMSSLELGDSALYFCASSLGTATLENSPLHFGNGTRLTVT.

V usage is TRBV27 and J usage is TRBJ1-2; D is unclear. Between the trimmed V and J ends, which lost 3 bases and 1 base, there was a span of 9 bases. This CDR3 is 14 amino acids long. From germline, CDR1 is MNHEY and CDR2 SMNVEV (reference sequence). The CDR3 loop reads CASSFSGYNYGYTF. The CDR3 DNA follows: TGTGCCAGCAGTTTCTCCGGGTATAACTATGGCTACACCTTC.

Concerning this clone itself: The sample has other DNA sequences that encode this CDR3 too. The chain joins TRBV9 to TRBJ1-4; no clear D. The V end was cut by 0 bases, the J end by 0 bases, with 6 bases between. Germline V lookup: CDR1 SGDLS, CDR2 YYNGEE. The CDR3 is made up of 15 amino acids. CDR3 loop: CASSVVGATNEKLFF. CDR3 sequence (DNA): TGTGCCAGCAGCGTAGTAGGTGCAACTAATGAAAAACTGTTTTTT.

The chain links TRBV14 to TRBJ2-7; D perhaps matches TRBD2 (6 bases). Trimming cost V 0 bases and J 3 bases, with 18 bases left between them. The CDR3 sequence is 17 residues long. Germline V gene lookup returns CDR1 SGHDN and CDR2 FVKESK. CDR3 nucleotide sequence: TGTGCCAGCAGCCAAGATGCGACCGGGACTGCACTCTACGAGCAGTACTTC. Its protein product is CASSQDATGTALYEQYF. Variable domain in full (rest from reference TRBV14 and TRBJ2-7): EAGVTQFPSHSVIEKGQTVTLRCDPISGHDNLYWYRRVMGKEIKFLLHFVKESKQDESGMPNNRFLAERTGGTYSTLKVQPAELEDSGVYFCASSQDATGTALYEQYFGPGTRLTVT.

This clone was picked up one time. The chain recombines TRBV27 with TRBJ2-1; TRBD2 matches 13 bases. This CDR3 region has 17 residues. Germline trimming cut 3 bases from V and 6 bases from J; bases unmatched to any gene: 8. Germline loops: CDR1 MNHEY, CDR2 SMNVEV (reference sequence). The CDR3 sequence is CASSFLRLAGGANEQFF. The CDR3 DNA follows: TGTGCCAGCAGTTTTCTAAGACTAGCGGGAGGAGCCAATGAGCAGTTCTTC.

This clone has only one observation. The rearrangement uses TRBV2 and TRBJ2-3; the D is unclear. The V end was cut by 5 bases, the J end by 1 base, with 19 bases between. The CDR3 has 17 amino acids. Looked up from germline, CDR1 is SNHLY and CDR2 is FYNNEI. CDR3 nucleotides: TGTGCCAGCAGTCCCCTGCATGACCCAACCGGCACAGATACGCAGTATTTT. This encodes CASSPLHDPTGTDTQYF.

The chain employs TRBV7-9 and TRBJ2-7; no definite D call. The CDR3 is 12 amino acids. Germline V lookup: CDR1 SEHNR, CDR2 FQNEAQ (reference sequence). V lost 3 bases and J lost 6, with 9 bases in between. The CDR3 sequence is CASSFRVLEQYF. As DNA, the CDR3 is TGTGCCAGCAGCTTTAGGGTCCTCGAGCAGTACTTC.

The chain couples TRBV28 to TRBJ2-5, with TRBD2 identical over 9 bases. The DNA end lines up better with TRBJ2-7; the J call may be wrong. CDR3 length: 13 amino acids. Per germline, CDR1 MDHEN and CDR2 SYDVKM. The CDR3: CASRGGRAYEQYF. The DNA for the CDR3 is TGTGCCAGCCGGGGCGGGAGGGCCTACGAGCAGTACTTC.

This clone was seen once. The chain carries TRBV5-1 and TRBJ2-5; 10 bases align to TRBD2. The V and J ends lost 4 bases and 3 bases, in that order; junction bases with no gene match: 9. Germline V gene lookup returns CDR1 SGHRS and CDR2 YFSETQ. The CDR3 loop spans 16 amino acids. As DNA, the CDR3 is TGCGCCAGCAGCCCCTCCTCCACTAGCGGGAAAGAGACCCAGTACTTC. Translation gives CASSPSSTSGKETQYF.

The chain couples TRBV9 to TRBJ1-3; 9 bases line up with TRBD1. CDR1 SGDLS and CDR2 YYNGEE come from the germline V gene. The CDR3 loop spans 19 amino acids. V lost 4 bases to trimming and J lost 2 bases; unmatched junction nucleotides: 16. CDR3 in DNA: TGTGCCAGCAGCCTCAGTAGGGTTGGGGACAGGGAAACTGGAAACACCATATATTTT. It encodes CASSLSRVGDRETGNTIYF.

The V and J genes are TRBV25-1 and TRBJ1-6; D ambiguous. This CDR3 has 13 amino acids. Looked up from germline, CDR1 is MGHDK and CDR2 is SYGVNS. Deletions cut 8 bases from V and 10 bases from J, with 15 bases between. Written as DNA, the CDR3 is TGTGCCAGCTCGGAGGTACTCGGCTCACCCCTCCACTTT. As protein: CASSEVLGSPLHF.

The rearrangement joins TRBV5-6 to TRBJ1-1; the D is unclear. CDR1 SGHDT and CDR2 YYEEEE come from the germline V gene. V was clipped by 4 bases and J by 1 base, with 8 bases between them. The CDR3 is 13 amino acids. In DNA, the CDR3 is TGTGCCAGCAGCGCCGGAGGGAACACTGAAGCTTTCTTT. This sequence encodes CASSAGGNTEAFF.

This clone turned up a few times. The V gene is TRBV13, the J gene TRBJ1-1; D remains unclear. V was clipped by 5 bases and J by 2 bases, with 6 bases between them. The CDR3 runs 12 residues. Germline CDR1 is PRHDT and CDR2 is FYEKMQ (reference sequence). The CDR3 region has the DNA TGTGCCAGCAGCCCACTCAACACTGAAGCTTTCTTT. It encodes CASSPLNTEAFF.

The chain links TRBV2 to TRBJ1-2; D possibly corresponds to TRBD1 (5 bases). The CDR3 runs to 15 residues. From germline, CDR1 is SNHLY and CDR2 FYNNEI. Trimming shortened V by 7 bases and J by 2 bases, and 17 bases separated the two germline ends. CDR3: CASIPAWEGNYGYTF. Here the CDR3 DNA reads TGTGCCAGCATCCCCGCTTGGGAGGGGAACTATGGCTACACCTTC.

V usage is TRBV14 and J usage is TRBJ2-1, with TRBD2 as a possible D gene (6 bases). Trimming removed 4 bases from V and 12 bases from J, with 10 bases in between. Germline V lookup: CDR1 SGHDN, CDR2 FVKESK. CDR3 size: 11 residues. The CDR3 DNA is TGTGCCAGCAGCCTAGGACTACCGCAGTTCTTC. Translated: CASSLGLPQFF.

This chain uses TRBV28 with TRBJ2-7; the D gene is possibly TRBD1 (6 bases). Looked up from germline, CDR1 is MDHEN and CDR2 is SYDVKM. Trimming stripped 3 bases from V and 1 base from J, with 10 bases between. The CDR3 contains 14 residues. CDR3 sequence: CASSFGTQSYEQYF. CDR3 nucleotides: TGTGCCAGCAGTTTTGGGACACAATCCTACGAGCAGTACTTC.

In this sample, this clone turned up once. The chain uses TRBV4-3 and TRBJ1-5, with unresolved D. The V gene's germline CDR1 is LGHNA and CDR2 YSLEER. This CDR3 spans 16 amino acids. V was shortened by 0 bases and J by 2 bases, with 11 bases between the two germline ends. The CDR3 is CASSQDLYLGNQPQHF. The CDR3 bases are TGCGCCAGCAGCCAAGATTTGTATTTGGGCAATCAGCCCCAGCATTTT.

The J gene is TRBJ2-1, the V gene TRBV19, with 9 bases matching TRBD2. The V gene's germline CDR1 is LNHDA and CDR2 SQIVND (reference sequence). After removal of 6 bases from V and 6 bases from J, the junction contained 9 bases not matched to a gene. The CDR3 loop spans 15 amino acids. CDR3 loop: CASRVLAGTGNEQFF. Here the CDR3 DNA reads TGTGCCAGTAGAGTGCTAGCGGGAACTGGCAATGAGCAGTTCTTC.

The V and J genes are TRBV7-8 and TRBJ2-1; unclear D gene. V dropped 4 bases and J dropped 13 bases, with 11 bases sitting between them. CDR1 and CDR2 from the germline V gene are SGHVS and FQNEAQ. The CDR3 sequence is 11 residues long. The CDR3 sequence is CASSSTASQFF. For the CDR3, the DNA is TGTGCCAGCAGCTCTACAGCCAGTCAGTTCTTC.

This clone was detected only once. The V gene is TRBV15, the J gene TRBJ2-1; no firm D call. Germline CDR1 is LNHNV and CDR2 is YYDKDF (reference sequence). V was clipped by 0 bases and J by 2 bases, with 11 bases between them. The CDR3 is 16 residues long. CDR3 bases: TGTGCCACCAGCAGAGACGGAACGGATACCTACAATGAGCAGTTCTTC. Encoded protein: CATSRDGTDTYNEQFF.

V is TRBV6-5 and J is TRBJ2-1; D might be TRBD2 (5 bases). The CDR3 covers 12 residues. Trimming took 6 bases from V and 12 from J, leaving 15 bases between them. From germline, CDR1 is MNHEY and CDR2 SVGAGI. CDR3 residues: CASRDPLAGQFF. DNA for the CDR3: TGTGCCAGCAGGGACCCCCTCGCGGGGCAGTTCTTC.

In regard to this clone: The identical CDR3 is also encoded by other nucleotide sequences in the sample. V and J are TRBV28 and TRBJ2-1, with unresolved D. This CDR3 has 12 residues. Germline V gene data show CDR1 as MDHEN and CDR2 as SYDVKM. V was cut by 3 bases and J by 4 bases, with 4 bases left in between. In DNA, the CDR3 is TGTGCCAGCAGTTTTAGTTACAATGAGCAGTTCTTC. This encodes CASSFSYNEQFF.